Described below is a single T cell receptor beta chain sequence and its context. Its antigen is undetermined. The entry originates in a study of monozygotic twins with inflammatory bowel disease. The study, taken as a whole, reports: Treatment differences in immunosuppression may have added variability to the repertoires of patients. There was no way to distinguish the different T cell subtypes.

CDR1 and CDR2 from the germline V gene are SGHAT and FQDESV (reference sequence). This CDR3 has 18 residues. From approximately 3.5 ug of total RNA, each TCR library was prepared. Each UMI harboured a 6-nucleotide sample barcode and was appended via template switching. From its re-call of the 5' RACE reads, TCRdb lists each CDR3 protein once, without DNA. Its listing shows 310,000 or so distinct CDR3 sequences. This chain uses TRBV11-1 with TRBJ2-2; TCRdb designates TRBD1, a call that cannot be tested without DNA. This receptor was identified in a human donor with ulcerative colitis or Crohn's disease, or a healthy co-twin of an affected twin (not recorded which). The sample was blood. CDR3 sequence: CASSARTGGTNEVGELFF. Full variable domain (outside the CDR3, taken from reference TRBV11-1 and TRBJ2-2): EAEVAQSPRYKITEKSQAVAFWCDPISGHATLYWYRQILGQGPELLVQFQDESVVDDSQLPKDRFSAERLKGVDSTLKIQPAELGDSAMYLCASSARTGGTNEVGELFFGEGSRLTVL.